This TCR beta chain was documented in a study of response to subunit inactivated influenza vaccine. General study points: Authors suggested few new T cells are recruited by each seasonal influenza vaccination.

V was shortened by 5 bases and J by 3 bases, with 5 bases between the two germline ends. This CDR3 spans 11 amino acids. TCRdb analysed the RT-PCR reads with MiXCR anew, one entry per CDR3 protein. The data contain more than 700,000 distinct CDR3 sequences, over 20% of them singletons. This clonotype was observed at least ten times. Antigen unknown. This sequence joins TRBV12-3 or TRBV12-4 and TRBJ2-7; no reliable D call. The clonotype comes from a man aged 50-59 years who received an inactivated influenza vaccine. The sample consisted of PBMCs from blood, taken more than 4 days after vaccination. The CDR3 region is CASSAYYEQYF. In DNA form, the CDR3 reads TGTGCCAGCAGTGCCTACTACGAGCAGTACTTC.